The 21 T cell receptor beta chains in this list originate from one sample, sequenced in a study of response to subunit inactivated influenza vaccine. TCRdb itself ran the RT-PCR reads through MiXCR, one entry per CDR3 protein. This table holds fewer than 700,000 distinct CDR3 sequences, 10% to 15% found once. The sample consisted of PBMCs from blood, taken about 6 weeks after vaccination. These receptors were obtained from a man between 50 and 59 years old who received an inactivated influenza vaccine.

This clonotype has more than one count but fewer than ten. This chain uses TRBV7-9 with TRBJ2-3; tentative D call: TRBD2 (7 bases). CDR3 size: 17 residues. Germline V gives CDR1 SEHNR, CDR2 FQNEAQ (reference sequence). V shed 2 bases and J shed 0 bases, with 15 bases lying between them. CDR3 nucleotides: TGTGCCAGCAGCTTATCTCGCGGGGGCCCTAGCACAGATACGCAGTATTTT. Its translation is CASSLSRGGPSTDTQYF.

V usage is TRBV28 and J usage is TRBJ1-5; unclear D gene. The germline CDR1 and CDR2 sequences are MDHEN and SYDVKM. V lost 8 bases to trimming and J lost 7 bases, with 18 bases between them. This CDR3 comprises 14 residues. CDR3: CASRMATNGQPQHF. The CDR3 nucleotides read TGTGCCAGCCGGATGGCCACTAACGGACAGCCCCAGCATTTT.

This chain joins TRBV7-2 and TRBJ2-3, with D possibly TRBD1 on 6 matching bases. V was pared by 4 bases and J by 8 bases, with 13 bases between. CDR3 size: 13 residues. Germline V gene lookup returns CDR1 SGHTA and CDR2 FQGNSA. As DNA, the CDR3 is TGTGCCAGCAGCTCCCGGGAACAGGGTACGCAGTATTTT. This gives the protein CASSSREQGTQYF.

The chain has TRBV5-1 and TRBJ1-6; possibly TRBD1 for D (5 bases). CDR1 and CDR2 from the germline V gene are SGHRS and YFSETQ. Trimming pared 4 bases from V and 8 bases from J, leaving 16 bases between. The CDR3 contains 15 residues. The CDR3 DNA reads TGCGCCAGCAGCCGGTCGAGGGACCGCTATTCACCCCTCCACTTT. This codes for CASSRSRDRYSPLHF.

CDR3 in amino acids: CASSAQGRPPYNEQFF. The CDR3, as DNA: TGTGCCAGCAGCGCACAGGGGCGCCCTCCCTACAATGAGCAGTTCTTC. This chain connects TRBV5-6 to TRBJ2-1; 7 positions match TRBD1. V gave up 4 bases and J gave up 2 bases; unmatched junction bases: 9. CDR1 is SGHDT, CDR2 YYEEEE, per germline. This CDR3 region has 16 residues. Based on the CDR3 plus reference TRBV5-6 and TRBJ2-1, the full variable domain is DAGVTQSPTHLIKTRGQQVTLRCSPKSGHDTVSWYQQALGQGPQFIFQYYEEEERQRGNFPDRFSGHQFPNYSSELNVNALLLGDSALYLCASSAQGRPPYNEQFFGPGTRLTVL.

This sequence joins TRBV6-5 and TRBJ1-5; a weak D match, TRBD1 (5 bases). V was cut by 4 bases and J by 0 bases, with 13 bases left in between. The CDR3 length is 16 residues. CDR1 and CDR2 from the germline V gene are MNHEY and SVGAGI. CDR3: CASSSRDAYSNQPQHF. CDR3 DNA sequence: TGTGCCAGCAGTTCTCGGGACGCGTATAGCAATCAGCCCCAGCATTTT.

To note about this clonotype: An end of the junction does not agree with germline; a read error may underlie this. The chain carries TRBV29-1 and TRBJ2-5; D is uncertain. This CDR3 has 12 residues. Germline V lookup: CDR1 SQVTM, CDR2 ANQGSEA. CDR3 sequence: CSVGRFQENQYF. In nucleotides, the CDR3 is TGCAGCGTTGGAAGATTCCAAGAGAACCAGTACTTC.

This chain links TRBV5-1 with TRBJ2-7, with 10 bases identical to TRBD1. V lost 4 bases to trimming and J lost 3 bases; unmatched junction nucleotides: 10. The germline gives CDR1 SGHRS, CDR2 YFSETQ. The CDR3 totals 16 residues. CDR3 amino acids: CASSPGPGQGIYEQYF. CDR3 DNA: TGCGCCAGCAGCCCCGGTCCGGGACAGGGGATCTACGAGCAGTACTTC. Full variable domain (missing parts from reference TRBV5-1 and TRBJ2-7): KAGVTQTPRYLIKTRGQQVTLSCSPISGHRSVSWYQQTPGQGLQFLFEYFSETQRNKGNFPGRFSGRQFSNSRSEMNVSTLELGDSALYLCASSPGPGQGIYEQYFGPGTRLTVT.

J is TRBJ2-1 and V is TRBV28; 11 positions agree with TRBD1. With 7 bases clipped from V and 3 bases from J, the junction kept 8 bases outside the gene matches. The CDR3 is 16 residues long. CDR1 is MDHEN, CDR2 SYDVKM, per germline. The CDR3 spells CASTPAGTGGYNEQFF. The CDR3 region has the DNA TGTGCCAGCACCCCGGCCGGGACAGGGGGCTACAATGAGCAGTTCTTC.

This chain links TRBV19 with TRBJ1-6, with a weak D call TRBD1 (5 bases). CDR1 and CDR2 from the germline V gene are LNHDA and SQIVND (reference sequence). Trimming pared 2 bases from V and 7 bases from J, leaving 6 bases between. The CDR3 length is 13 residues. DNA for the CDR3: TGTGCCAGTAGTATAAGGGGAAATTCACCCCTCCACTTT. Protein sequence: CASSIRGNSPLHF. Variable domain in full (rest from reference TRBV19 and TRBJ1-6): DGGITQSPKYLFRKEGQNVTLSCEQNLNHDAMYWYRQDPGQGLRLIYYSQIVNDFQKGDIAEGYSVSREKKESFPLTVTSAQKNPTAFYLCASSIRGNSPLHFGNGTRLTVT.

This clonotype was observed at least ten times. The V and J genes are TRBV5-5 and TRBJ2-7; D not certain. Germline-derived CDR1 and CDR2 are SGHKS and YYEKEE (reference sequence). V shed 2 bases and J shed 3 bases, with 9 bases lying between them. This CDR3 is built from 13 residues. CDR3: CASSFAEIYEQYF. CDR3 sequence (DNA): TGTGCCAGCAGCTTCGCAGAAATCTACGAGCAGTACTTC.

The table lists this clonotype with a few counts. This chain uses TRBV20-1 with TRBJ2-2; the match to TRBD2 covers 8 bases. The ends lost 0 bases at V and 6 bases at J; junction bases unmatched: 6. CDR3 size: 15 residues. Looked up from germline, CDR1 is DFQATT and CDR2 is SNEGSKA (reference sequence). The CDR3 bases are TGCAGTGCTAGAGATCGGGAGGGCCTGGCCGGGGAGCTGTTTTTT. It is translated as CSARDREGLAGELFF.

The chain recombines TRBV4-3 with TRBJ2-7; perhaps D is TRBD1 or TRBD2 (5 bases each). V was pared by 4 bases and J by 4 bases, with 20 bases between. Germline CDR1 LGHNA, CDR2 YSLEER. The CDR3 consists of 16 residues. CDR3 DNA: TGCGCCAGCAGCCCGCAACTCTGGGGCAGAGGGTACGAGCAGTACTTC. Encoded protein: CASSPQLWGRGYEQYF.

This clonotype has more than one count but fewer than ten. The chain joins TRBV7-2 to TRBJ2-1; 8 nucleotides line up with TRBD1. CDR1 SGHTA and CDR2 FQGNSA come from the germline V gene. The CDR3 is made up of 14 amino acids. Unmatched junction bases numbered 4, after V lost 8 bases and J lost 1 base. The CDR3 loop is CASEDRVSYNEQFF. CDR3 DNA: TGTGCCAGCGAGGACAGGGTATCCTACAATGAGCAGTTCTTC.

This clonotype was seen a handful of times. The chain employs TRBV3-1 and TRBJ2-1, with TRBD2 matching over 11 bases. CDR3 length: 14 amino acids. The germline V gene has CDR1 LGHDT and CDR2 YNNKEL (reference sequence). V shed 6 bases and J 10 bases; nucleotides not matched to a gene: 8. This chain's CDR3 is CASRRDSGRGEQFF. CDR3 DNA sequence: TGTGCCAGCAGGCGGGATAGCGGGAGGGGCGAGCAGTTCTTC.

This clonotype has only a few counts. The rearrangement links TRBV7-8 to TRBJ2-3, with 11 bases identical to TRBD2. Looked up from germline, CDR1 is SGHVS and CDR2 is FQNEAQ. The CDR3 is 17 amino acids. Trimming removed 2 bases from V and 3 bases from J; junction bases left unmatched: 7. DNA of the CDR3: TGTGCCAGCAGCTTAAAACTAGCGGGAGTTGGGACAGATACGCAGTATTTT. The encoded protein is CASSLKLAGVGTDTQYF.

This clonotype was counted only a few times. The chain links TRBV4-3 to TRBJ1-2; 12 bases agree with TRBD1. Trimming removed 3 bases from V and 7 bases from J; junction bases left unmatched: 6. CDR3 size: 15 residues. Germline CDR1 is LGHNA and CDR2 is YSLEER. CDR3: CASSHWDRGLAGYTF. The CDR3 DNA reads as TGCGCCAGCAGCCACTGGGACAGGGGGCTCGCTGGCTACACCTTC.

This clonotype was seen a handful of times. This sequence joins TRBV7-9 and TRBJ2-3, with TRBD1 matching 7 bases. The CDR3 spans 14 residues. Unmatched junction bases numbered 5, after V lost 4 bases and J lost 4 bases. Looked up from germline, CDR1 is SEHNR and CDR2 is FQNEAQ (reference sequence). This CDR3 reads CASSSNTGADTQYF. Written as DNA, the CDR3 is TGTGCCAGCAGCTCTAACACAGGGGCAGATACGCAGTATTTT.

J is TRBJ2-1 and V is TRBV15; D is unclear. Germline CDR1 reads LNHNV; CDR2 reads YYDKDF (reference sequence). V lost 3 bases and J 4 bases, leaving 7 bases between the germline ends. This CDR3 has 13 residues. CDR3 protein: CATSRQFYNEQFF. Written as DNA, the CDR3 is TGTGCCACCAGCAGGCAATTTTACAATGAGCAGTTCTTC. The full variable domain, with the rest looked up from reference TRBV15 and TRBJ2-1, is DAMVIQNPRYQVTQFGKPVTLSCSQTLNHNVMYWYQQKSSQAPKLLFHYYDKDFNNEADTPDNFQSRRPNTSFCFLDIRSPGLGDTAMYLCATSRQFYNEQFFGPGTRLTVL.

The chain couples TRBV7-9 to TRBJ2-2, with 7 bases aligning to TRBD2. The CDR3 loop spans 17 amino acids. Trimming took 1 base from V and 4 from J; bases not matched to a gene: 9. The V gene's germline CDR1 is SEHNR and CDR2 FQNEAQ (reference sequence). The CDR3 bases are TGTGCCAGCAGCTTAGGTTTAGGGACTATAAGCACCGGGGAGCTGTTTTTT. Its translation is CASSLGLGTISTGELFF.

The rearrangement uses TRBV6-2 or TRBV6-3 and TRBJ1-6, with D uncertain. The CDR3 runs 15 residues. V dropped 5 bases and J dropped 4 bases, with 12 bases sitting between them. Per germline, CDR1 MNHEY and CDR2 SVGEGT. DNA of the CDR3: TGTGCCAGCAGTGCCGGGATGTCTTATAATTCACCCCTCCACTTT. This translates into CASSAGMSYNSPLHF.